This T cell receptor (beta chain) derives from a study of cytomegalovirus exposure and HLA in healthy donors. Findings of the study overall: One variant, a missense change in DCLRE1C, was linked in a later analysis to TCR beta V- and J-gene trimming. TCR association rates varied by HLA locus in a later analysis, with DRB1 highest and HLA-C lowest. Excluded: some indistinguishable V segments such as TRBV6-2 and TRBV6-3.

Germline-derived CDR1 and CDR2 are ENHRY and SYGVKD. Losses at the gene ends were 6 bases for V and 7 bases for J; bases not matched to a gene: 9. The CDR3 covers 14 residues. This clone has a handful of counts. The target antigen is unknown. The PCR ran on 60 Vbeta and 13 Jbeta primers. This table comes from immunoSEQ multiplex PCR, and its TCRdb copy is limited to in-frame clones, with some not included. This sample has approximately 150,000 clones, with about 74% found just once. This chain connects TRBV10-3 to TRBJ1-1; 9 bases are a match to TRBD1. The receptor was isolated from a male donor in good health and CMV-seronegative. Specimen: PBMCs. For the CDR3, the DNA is TGTGCCATCAGAGGGGACAGGGCCTTAAATGAAGCTTTCTTT. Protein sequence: CAIRGDRALNEAFF.